This paragraph reports one T cell receptor (beta chain). What it binds is unknown. This specimen belongs to a study of cytomegalovirus exposure and HLA in healthy donors. Whole-study findings and limits: Segments of the TCR beta V type were, in most cases, productive about 87% or about 30% of the time in an earlier analysis. Accounts indicate the classifier identified cytomegalovirus status with strong specificity and sensitivity.

The PCR used 60 Vbeta and 13 Jbeta primers. Libraries were prepared by immunoSEQ multiplex PCR; TCRdb keeps only in-frame clonotypes and omits some of them. The sample gives about 150,000 clones, roughly three quarters of which show up once; under 15% is in the top ten. This clonotype was sampled from a woman aged 40 to 50 in good health and CMV-seronegative. The sequenced material came from PBMCs.

The CDR3 nucleotides read TGTGCCAGCAAAAGGGCTAGCGGGACCCACGAGCAGTACTTC. As protein: CASKRASGTHEQYF. The chain has TRBV6-1 and TRBJ2-7; 9 bases map to TRBD2. The V gene's germline CDR1 is MNHNS and CDR2 SASEGT. V trimming: 7 bases; J trimming: 5 bases; junction bases outside the gene matches: 9. The CDR3 covers 14 residues.